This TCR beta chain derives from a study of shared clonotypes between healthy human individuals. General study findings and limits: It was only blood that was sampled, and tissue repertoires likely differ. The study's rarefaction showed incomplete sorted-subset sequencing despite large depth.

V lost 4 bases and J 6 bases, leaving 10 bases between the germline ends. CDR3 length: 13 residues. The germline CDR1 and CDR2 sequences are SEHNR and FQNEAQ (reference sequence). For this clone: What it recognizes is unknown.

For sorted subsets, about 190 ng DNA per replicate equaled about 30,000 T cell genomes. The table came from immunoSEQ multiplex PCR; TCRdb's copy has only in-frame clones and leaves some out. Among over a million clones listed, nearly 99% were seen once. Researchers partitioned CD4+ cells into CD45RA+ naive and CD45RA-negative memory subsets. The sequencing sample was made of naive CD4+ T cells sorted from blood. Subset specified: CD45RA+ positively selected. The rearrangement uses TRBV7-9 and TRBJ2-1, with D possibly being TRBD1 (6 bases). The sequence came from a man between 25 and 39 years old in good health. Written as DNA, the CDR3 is TGTGCCAGCAGCTCCGGCAGGGGCAATGAGCAGTTCTTC. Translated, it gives CASSSGRGNEQFF.